The 24 T cell receptor beta chains listed next were all sequenced from one sample in a study of cytomegalovirus exposure and HLA in healthy donors. Profiled with immunoSEQ multiplex PCR; TCRdb holds only in-frame clones, not every one. The sample shows 65,000 to 95,000 clones, more than 85% of them seen only once. The sample was PBMCs. The receptors were sampled from a woman aged 25 to 39 in good health and CMV-seronegative.

The chain combines TRBV4-1 with TRBJ2-1; 8 nucleotides line up with TRBD2. CDR3 size: 14 residues. Per germline, CDR1 MGHRA and CDR2 YSYEKL. V was pared by 2 bases and J by 9 bases, with 6 bases of the junction left unmatched. This chain's CDR3 is CASSQSSGGTEQFF. The CDR3 DNA reads as TGCGCCAGCAGCCAATCAAGCGGGGGTACTGAGCAGTTCTTC.

This CDR3 reads CASSPNPGTFYEQYF. CDR3 nucleotide sequence: TGTGCCAGCAGCCCAAACCCCGGGACTTTCTACGAGCAGTACTTC. V gene TRBV9 combines with J gene TRBJ2-7, with TRBD2 as a possible D gene (6 bases). The germline V gene encodes CDR1 SGDLS and CDR2 YYNGEE. V was pared by 4 bases and J by 3 bases, with 17 bases between. There are 15 residues in the CDR3.

The rearrangement links TRBV18 to TRBJ1-2; 9 bases are a match to TRBD1. The CDR3 contains 15 residues. CDR1 KGHSH and CDR2 LQKENI come from the germline V gene. Unmatched junction bases numbered 9, after V lost 3 bases and J lost 7 bases. DNA of the CDR3: TGTGCCAGCTCACCTCCGGGACAGGGATCGCTTGGCTACACCTTC. Its protein is CASSPPGQGSLGYTF.

In this sample, this clone turned up once. The rearrangement uses TRBV7-9 and TRBJ1-1; TRBD1 might be the D (5 bases). Trimming stripped 5 bases from V and 3 bases from J, with 16 bases between. This CDR3 spans 15 amino acids. Germline V CDR1 and CDR2: SEHNR, FQNEAQ (reference sequence). The CDR3 loop is CASSTPMGPDTEAFF. Here the CDR3 DNA reads TGTGCCAGCAGCACCCCCATGGGGCCGGACACTGAAGCTTTCTTT.

This chain uses TRBV9 with TRBJ1-2; the match to TRBD1 covers 9 bases. This CDR3 contains 15 residues. CDR1 is SGDLS, CDR2 YYNGEE, per germline. Trimming removed 3 bases from V and 5 bases from J; junction bases left unmatched: 8. The CDR3 DNA reads as TGTGCCAGCAGCGCCGGGACAGGGATCGGGTATGGCTACACCTTC. Its translation is CASSAGTGIGYGYTF.

This chain uses TRBV6-6 with TRBJ2-1; D possibly corresponds to TRBD1 (5 bases). V was trimmed by 9 bases and J by 2 bases, leaving 14 bases between them. Germline V CDR1 and CDR2: MNHNY, SVGAGI (reference sequence). CDR3 length: 14 residues. This CDR3 reads CASRTGRAYNEQFF. DNA for the CDR3: TGTGCCAGTCGGACCGGCAGGGCCTACAATGAGCAGTTCTTC.

The chain links TRBV5-6 to TRBJ2-7; weak D call: TRBD1 (5 bases). The germline V gene has CDR1 SGHDT and CDR2 YYEEEE. V lost 0 bases and J 0 bases, leaving 16 bases between the germline ends. CDR3 length equals 17 residues. The CDR3 nucleotides read TGTGCCAGCAGCTTGGCCCAGGGTGGTTGGGGCTCCTACGAGCAGTACTTC. Translated: CASSLAQGGWGSYEQYF.

This chain links TRBV5-1 with TRBJ2-1, with 10 bases fitting TRBD2. This CDR3 region has 16 residues. V lost 7 bases, J lost 6 bases, and 13 bases stayed unmatched. Germline V gene data show CDR1 as SGHRS and CDR2 as YFSETQ. The CDR3 sequence: CASRALAGEGANEQFF. CDR3 in DNA: TGCGCCAGCCGGGCGCTAGCGGGAGAGGGGGCCAATGAGCAGTTCTTC.

The chain joins TRBV10-3 to TRBJ1-1; TRBD1 matches at 9 bases. The V gene's germline CDR1 is ENHRY and CDR2 SYGVKD. V lost 10 bases, J lost 1 base, and 4 bases stayed unmatched. There are 13 residues in the CDR3. The CDR3 DNA reads as TGTGCCACCGGACAGGGGTGGAACACTGAAGCTTTCTTT. Residues: CATGQGWNTEAFF.

This rearrangement joins TRBV7-9 to TRBJ2-3; a possible D gene is TRBD2 (6 bases). The V and J ends lost 7 bases and 7 bases respectively, with 24 bases between them. CDR1 SEHNR and CDR2 FQNEAQ come from the germline V gene (reference sequence). This CDR3 is 16 amino acids long. Written as DNA, the CDR3 is TGTGCCAGCACCAGTGACCGGGACTCTTTTTTGAATACGCAGTATTTT. Amino acid sequence: CASTSDRDSFLNTQYF.

This chain connects TRBV7-2 to TRBJ1-1, with 8 bases fitting TRBD1. This CDR3 spans 14 amino acids. The J segment lost 4 bases and the V segment lost 4 bases, leaving 5 bases of the junction unmatched. CDR1 and CDR2 (germline): SGHTA, FQGNSA. CDR3 nucleotide sequence: TGTGCCAGCAGCTCTCAGGGGGCGGCCACTGAAGCTTTCTTT. Its translation: CASSSQGAATEAFF.

The chain is built from TRBV5-1 and TRBJ1-2; the match to TRBD1 covers 8 bases. The V gene's germline CDR1 is SGHRS and CDR2 YFSETQ. This CDR3 contains 15 residues. V lost 4 bases to trimming and J lost 6 bases; unmatched junction nucleotides: 11. The CDR3 DNA reads as TGCGCCAGCAGCCCCAGGACAGGGCCCTCCGATGGCTACACCTTC. This sequence encodes CASSPRTGPSDGYTF.

This clone was picked up one time. CDR3 sequence: CVTSRGGLDTDTQYF. The CDR3, as DNA: TGTGTTACAAGCCGCGGAGGGTTGGACACAGATACGCAGTATTTT. The V call is TRBV30, the J call TRBJ2-3, with D possibly being TRBD2 (6 bases). Germline V gives CDR1 GTSNPN, CDR2 SVGIG (reference sequence). The CDR3 loop spans 15 amino acids.

The V and J genes are TRBV15 and TRBJ2-2; 8 nucleotides align to TRBD1. Germline V lookup: CDR1 LNHNV, CDR2 YYDKDF (reference sequence). CDR3 length: 15 amino acids. V gave up 8 bases and J gave up 5 bases; unmatched junction bases: 10. CDR3 nucleotide sequence: TGTGCCACCCCATCCCGGACAGGGTCGACCGGGGAGCTGTTTTTT. It yields the protein CATPSRTGSTGELFF.

The count of this clone is one. The chain carries TRBV9 and TRBJ2-7; weak D call: TRBD2 (7 bases). The germline V gene encodes CDR1 SGDLS and CDR2 YYNGEE. Trimming stripped 0 bases from V and 3 bases from J, with 19 bases between. There are 17 residues in the CDR3. Written as DNA, the CDR3 is TGTGCCAGCAGCGTAGAGAGGGGGAGGGGACTACACTACGAGCAGTACTTC. Translating gives CASSVERGRGLHYEQYF.

V usage is TRBV18 and J usage is TRBJ2-7; 8 bases are a match to TRBD2. From germline, CDR1 is KGHSH and CDR2 LQKENI. The trim removed 3 bases at V and 0 bases at J, leaving 7 bases unmatched. This CDR3 is built from 16 residues. The DNA of the CDR3 is TGTGCCAGCTCACCCCCGACTAGCGTTAGCTCCTACGAGCAGTACTTC. This gives the protein CASSPPTSVSSYEQYF.

The chain links TRBV2 to TRBJ2-3, with TRBD2 identical over 14 bases. The CDR3 covers 15 residues. V trimming: 6 bases; J trimming: 6 bases; junction bases outside the gene matches: 5. The germline gives CDR1 SNHLY, CDR2 FYNNEI. CDR3 sequence (DNA): TGTGCCAGCAGGAGACTAGCGGGGGGGTCGGATACGCAGTATTTT. Translation gives CASRRLAGGSDTQYF.

The chain links TRBV5-8 to TRBJ1-5; D remains unclear. Germline CDR1 SGHTS, CDR2 YDEGEE. V lost 0 bases and J 2 bases, leaving 9 bases between the germline ends. The CDR3 is 15 amino acids. CDR3 amino acids: CASSLASVRNQPQHF. The CDR3 bases are TGTGCCAGCAGCTTGGCATCGGTCCGCAATCAGCCCCAGCATTTT.

This chain links TRBV6-1 with TRBJ1-2; D is possibly TRBD1 (5 bases). The CDR3 totals 13 residues. Germline V CDR1 and CDR2: MNHNS, SASEGT. The V end was cut by 6 bases, the J end by 5 bases, with 13 bases between. The CDR3 coding sequence is TGTGCCAGCAGGGGCGTGGGGCCTTATGGCTACACCTTC. It specifies CASRGVGPYGYTF.

The V gene is TRBV7-9, the J gene TRBJ2-4, with D possibly matching TRBD2 (6 bases). CDR1 SEHNR and CDR2 FQNEAQ come from the germline V gene (reference sequence). V lost 3 bases, J lost 11 bases, and 20 bases lay in between. This CDR3 has 15 amino acids. CDR3 nucleotides: TGTGCCAGCAGCTTTGGGGGGACCCAAGGTTTCGTTCAGTACTTC. Encoded protein: CASSFGGTQGFVQYF.

The chain is built from TRBV27 and TRBJ2-1, with 14 bases aligning to TRBD2. Germline V CDR1 and CDR2: MNHEY, SMNVEV (reference sequence). Trimming cost V 5 bases and J 16 bases; bases outside gene matches: 19. This CDR3 is 17 amino acids long. The CDR3 here is CASSINPGLAGAAREFF. CDR3 in DNA: TGTGCCAGCAGTATAAATCCGGGACTAGCGGGAGCCGCTCGTGAATTCTTC.

This sequence joins TRBV6-5 and TRBJ1-4; TRBD1 aligns across 8 bases. CDR3 length equals 16 residues. Per germline, CDR1 MNHEY and CDR2 SVGAGI. Losses at the gene ends were 0 bases for V and 6 bases for J; bases not matched to a gene: 6. CDR3 sequence: CASSYSPDRGDEKLFF. CDR3 coding DNA: TGTGCCAGCAGTTACTCGCCCGACAGGGGCGATGAAAAACTGTTTTTT.

This clone was detected once. This sequence joins TRBV5-1 and TRBJ1-3; no clear D. From germline, CDR1 is SGHRS and CDR2 YFSETQ. V was shortened by 0 bases and J by 0 bases, with 4 bases between the two germline ends. There are 14 residues in the CDR3. CDR3: CASSLGHSGNTIYF. The CDR3 nucleotides are TGCGCCAGCAGCTTGGGACACTCTGGAAACACCATATATTTT. Based on the CDR3 plus reference TRBV5-1 and TRBJ1-3, the full variable domain is KAGVTQTPRYLIKTRGQQVTLSCSPISGHRSVSWYQQTPGQGLQFLFEYFSETQRNKGNFPGRFSGRQFSNSRSEMNVSTLELGDSALYLCASSLGHSGNTIYFGEGSWLTVV.

The V gene is TRBV6-1, the J gene TRBJ1-1; 9 nucleotides line up with TRBD1. This CDR3 has 13 residues. Per the germline V gene, CDR1 is MNHNS and CDR2 is SASEGT. Unmatched junction bases numbered 4, after V lost 5 bases and J lost 6 bases. The CDR3 is CASSKTGGAEAFF. The CDR3 DNA sequence: TGTGCCAGCAGTAAGACAGGGGGGGCTGAAGCTTTCTTT.